This paragraph reports one T cell receptor (beta chain). These data come from a study of blood T cell repertoires in COVID-19. V was shortened by 7 bases and J by 5 bases, with 23 bases between the two germline ends. Per the germline V gene, CDR1 is MDHEN and CDR2 is SYDVKM. CDR3 length: 16 amino acids. In the authors' methods: Using reference gene primer amplification, nucleated cell counts were estimated. The protocol was immunoSEQ multiplex PCR, while the TCRdb copy is restricted to in-frame clones and leaves out a portion. V and J calls and clone size are copied from that table; D and trimming were computed from the DNA. The sample gives about 180,000 clones, roughly 84% of which show up once; approximately 1.5% is in the top ten.

This sequence originates from a human donor in a cohort sampled during active COVID-19. The J gene is TRBJ1-2, the V gene TRBV28, with D maybe TRBD1 (5 bases). The sequencing sample was made of peripheral blood. As DNA, the CDR3 is TGTGCCAGCACCCGAGGTGGGGCCCTTCCCACTTATGGCTACACCTTC. It is translated as CASTRGGALPTYGYTF.